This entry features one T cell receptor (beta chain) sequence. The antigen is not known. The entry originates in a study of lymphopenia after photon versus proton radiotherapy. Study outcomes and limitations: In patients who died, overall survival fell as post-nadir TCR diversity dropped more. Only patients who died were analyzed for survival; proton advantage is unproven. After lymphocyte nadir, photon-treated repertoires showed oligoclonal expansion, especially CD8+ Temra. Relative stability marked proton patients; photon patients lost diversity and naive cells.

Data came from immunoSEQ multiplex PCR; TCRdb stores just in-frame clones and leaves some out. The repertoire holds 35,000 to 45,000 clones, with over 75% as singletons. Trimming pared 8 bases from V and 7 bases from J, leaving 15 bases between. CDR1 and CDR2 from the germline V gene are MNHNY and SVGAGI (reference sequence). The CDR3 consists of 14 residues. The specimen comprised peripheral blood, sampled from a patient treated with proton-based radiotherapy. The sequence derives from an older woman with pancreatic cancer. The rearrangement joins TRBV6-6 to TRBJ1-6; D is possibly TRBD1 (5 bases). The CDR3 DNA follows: TGTGCCAGCTTGGCAGACAGACGGAATTCACCCCTCCACTTT. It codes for CASLADRRNSPLHF.